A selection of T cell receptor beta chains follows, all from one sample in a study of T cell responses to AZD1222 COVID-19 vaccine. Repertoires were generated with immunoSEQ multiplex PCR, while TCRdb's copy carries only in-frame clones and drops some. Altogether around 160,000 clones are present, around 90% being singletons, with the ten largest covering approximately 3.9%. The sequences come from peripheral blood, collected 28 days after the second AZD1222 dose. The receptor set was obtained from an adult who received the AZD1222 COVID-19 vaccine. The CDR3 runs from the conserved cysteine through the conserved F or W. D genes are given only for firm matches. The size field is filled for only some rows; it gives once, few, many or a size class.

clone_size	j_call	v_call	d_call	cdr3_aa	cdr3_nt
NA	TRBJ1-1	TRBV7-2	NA	CASSFRGRGYTEAFF	TGTGCCAGCAGCTTCAGGGGCCGGGGGTACACTGAAGCTTTCTTT
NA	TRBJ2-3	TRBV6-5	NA	CASHSPPTDTQYF	TGTGCCAGCCACTCCCCACCTACAGATACGCAGTATTTT
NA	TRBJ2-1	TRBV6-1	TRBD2	CASSGSLAASYNEQFF	TGTGCCAGCAGTGGCTCTCTAGCGGCCTCCTACAATGAGCAGTTCTTC
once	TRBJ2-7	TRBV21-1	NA	CATLSGGAWYEQYF	TGTGCCACCCTTAGCGGGGGGGCGTGGTACGAGCAGTACTTC
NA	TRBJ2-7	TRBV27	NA	CASSLLSAGFYEQYF	TGTGCCAGCAGTTTGTTGTCGGCGGGCTTCTACGAGCAGTACTTC
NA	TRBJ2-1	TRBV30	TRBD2	CAWSAGTSDLEQFF	TGTGCCTGGAGCGCCGGGACTAGCGATCTAGAGCAGTTCTTC
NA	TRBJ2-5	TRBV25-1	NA	CASSDPPPETQYF	TGTGCCAGCAGTGACCCTCCCCCAGAGACCCAGTACTTC
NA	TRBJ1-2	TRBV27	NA	CASRPEGGRLDGYTF	TGTGCCAGCAGGCCCGAGGGAGGGAGGCTGGATGGCTACACCTTC
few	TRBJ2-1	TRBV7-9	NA	CASDRDGVTGRNEQFF	TGTGCCAGCGACCGTGACGGGGTGACAGGGAGGAATGAGCAGTTCTTC
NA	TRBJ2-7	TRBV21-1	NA	CASSGTSSYEQYF	TGTGCCAGCAGTGGGACATCTTCCTACGAGCAGTACTTC
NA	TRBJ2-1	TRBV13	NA	CASSSRLLESYNEQFF	TGTGCCAGCAGTTCTCGTCTTCTGGAGTCCTACAATGAGCAGTTCTTC
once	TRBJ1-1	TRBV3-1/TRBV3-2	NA	CASSQRVSGSTEAFF	TGTGCCAGCAGCCAAAGGGTGTCCGGGTCCACTGAAGCTTTCTTT
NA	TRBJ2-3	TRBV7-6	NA	CASSLGTPLADTQYF	TGTGCCAGCAGCTTAGGGACACCCCTAGCAGATACGCAGTATTTT
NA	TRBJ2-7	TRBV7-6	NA	CASSMEVEQYF	TGTGCCAGCAGCATGGAGGTGGAGCAGTACTTC
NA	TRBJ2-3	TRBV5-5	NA	CASSPPGQGLDTQYF	TGTGCCAGCAGCCCGCCGGGACAGGGACTAGACACGCAGTATTTT
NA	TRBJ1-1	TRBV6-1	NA	CASSEDFGGTEAFF	TGTGCCAGCAGTGAAGACTTCGGGGGCACTGAAGCTTTCTTT
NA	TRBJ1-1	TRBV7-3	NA	CASSENPGNTEAFF	TGTGCCAGCAGCGAAAACCCAGGGAACACTGAAGCTTTCTTT
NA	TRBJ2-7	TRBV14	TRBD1	CASSQWTGDSYEQYF	TGTGCCAGCAGCCAATGGACAGGGGATTCCTACGAGCAGTACTTC
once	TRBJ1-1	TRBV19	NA	CASGSQGSTEAFF	TGTGCCAGTGGCTCTCAAGGGAGCACTGAAGCTTTCTTT
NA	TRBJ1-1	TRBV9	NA	CASSPRDFAPNTEAFF	TGTGCCAGCAGCCCCCGGGACTTTGCACCGAACACTGAAGCTTTCTTT
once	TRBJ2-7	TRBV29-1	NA	CSVEGGGRGSYEQYF	TGCAGCGTTGAGGGCGGGGGCCGGGGTTCCTACGAGCAGTACTTC
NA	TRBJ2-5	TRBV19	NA	CATQGGEETQYF	TGTGCCACACAGGGAGGGGAGGAGACCCAGTACTTC
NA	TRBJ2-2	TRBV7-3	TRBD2	CASSPVAAGAGELFF	TGTGCCAGCAGCCCCGTTGCAGCGGGAGCCGGGGAGCTGTTTTTT
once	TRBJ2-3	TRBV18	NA	CASSPNSDTQYF	TGTGCCAGCTCACCTAATTCCGATACGCAGTATTTT
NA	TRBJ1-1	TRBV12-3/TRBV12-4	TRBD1	CASSWDSNTEAFF	TGTGCCAGCAGTTGGGACAGCAACACTGAAGCTTTCTTT
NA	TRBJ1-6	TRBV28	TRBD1	CASRTGGLGSPLHF	TGTGCCAGCAGGACAGGGGGATTGGGTTCACCCCTCCACTTT
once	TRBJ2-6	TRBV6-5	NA	CASSLPVGTGANVLTF	TGTGCCAGCAGTTTGCCCGTGGGGACCGGGGCCAACGTCCTGACTTTC
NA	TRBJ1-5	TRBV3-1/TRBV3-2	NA	CASSQKSGDNQPQHF	TGTGCCAGCAGCCAAAAATCAGGAGACAATCAGCCCCAGCATTTT
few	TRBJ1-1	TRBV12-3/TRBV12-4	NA	CASSLAQTEAFF	TGTGCCAGCAGTTTGGCGCAGACTGAAGCTTTCTTT
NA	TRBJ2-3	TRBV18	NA	CASSPSGTDTQYF	TGTGCCAGCTCACCTTCAGGGACAGATACGCAGTATTTT
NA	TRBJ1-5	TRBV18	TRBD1	CASSLDRGRTHSNQPQHF	TGTGCCAGCTCGCTGGACAGGGGGCGTACCCATAGCAATCAGCCCCAGCATTTT
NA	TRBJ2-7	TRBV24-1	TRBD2	CATGTSQGYEQYF	TGTGCCACCGGGACTAGCCAAGGGTACGAGCAGTACTTC
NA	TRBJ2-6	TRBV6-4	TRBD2	CASSDTGTSGSSGANVLTF	TGTGCCAGCAGTGACACCGGGACTAGCGGGAGCTCTGGGGCCAACGTCCTGACTTTC
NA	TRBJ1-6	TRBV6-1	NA	CASSAGLSSYNSPLHF	TGTGCCAGCAGTGCCGGACTCAGCTCCTATAATTCACCCCTCCACTTT
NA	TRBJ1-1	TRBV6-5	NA	CASRGERANTEAFF	TGTGCCAGCAGGGGGGAGAGAGCGAACACTGAAGCTTTCTTT
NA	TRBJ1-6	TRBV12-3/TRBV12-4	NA	CATWGSPGSPLHF	TGTGCCACCTGGGGATCCCCTGGGTCACCCCTCCACTTT
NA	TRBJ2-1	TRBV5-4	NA	CASSLGASEVAYNEQFF	TGTGCCAGCAGCTTGGGGGCTAGCGAGGTGGCCTACAATGAGCAGTTCTTC
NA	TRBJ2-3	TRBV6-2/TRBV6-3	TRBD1	CASSNRDRNTDTQYF	TGTGCCAGCAGTAACCGGGACAGGAACACAGATACGCAGTATTTT
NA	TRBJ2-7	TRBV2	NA	CASSDTGGYEQYF	TGTGCCAGCAGTGACACTGGGGGCTACGAGCAGTACTTC
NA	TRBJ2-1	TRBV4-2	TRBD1	CASSRFGQADNEQFF	TGTGCCAGCAGCCGATTCGGACAGGCAGACAATGAGCAGTTCTTC
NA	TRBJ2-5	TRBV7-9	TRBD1	CASREDRGRVETQYF	TGTGCCAGCAGAGAAGACAGGGGGCGCGTAGAGACCCAGTACTTC
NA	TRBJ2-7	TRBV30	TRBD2	CACERGYEQYF	TGTGCCTGCGAGCGGGGTTACGAGCAGTACTTC
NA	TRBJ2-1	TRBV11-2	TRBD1	CASSSLQGASEQFF	TGTGCCAGCAGCTCATTACAGGGGGCGAGTGAGCAGTTCTTC
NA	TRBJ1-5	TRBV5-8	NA	CASSLVNIGAPGSNQPQHF	TGTGCCAGCAGCTTGGTAAACATTGGGGCCCCCGGGAGCAATCAGCCCCAGCATTTT
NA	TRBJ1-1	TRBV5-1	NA	CASRMDRRPGTEAFF	TGCGCCAGCAGAATGGACCGCCGGCCGGGCACTGAAGCTTTCTTT
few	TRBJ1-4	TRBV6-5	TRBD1	CASSVQGGMGEKLFF	TGTGCCAGCAGCGTACAGGGGGGCATGGGAGAAAAACTGTTTTTT
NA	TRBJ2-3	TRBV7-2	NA	CASSLVGGDLYTDTQYF	TGTGCCAGCAGCTTAGTAGGGGGAGACCTATACACAGATACGCAGTATTTT
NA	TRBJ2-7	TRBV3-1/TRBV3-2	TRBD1	CASSRNQLGGAEQYF	TGTGCCAGCAGCCGGAATCAACTAGGGGGCGCCGAGCAGTACTTC
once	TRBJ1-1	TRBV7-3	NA	CASSLVANTEAFF	TGTGCCAGCAGCTTAGTGGCGAACACTGAAGCTTTCTTT
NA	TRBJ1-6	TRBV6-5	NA	CASRDSSYNSPLHF	TGTGCCAGCAGAGACAGCTCCTATAATTCACCCCTCCACTTT
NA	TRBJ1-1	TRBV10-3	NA	CAISDSGGRVEAFF	TGTGCCATCAGTGATTCGGGGGGCCGGGTTGAAGCTTTCTTT
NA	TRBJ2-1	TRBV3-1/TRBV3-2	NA	CASSQDWGAEQFF	TGTGCCAGCAGCCAAGATTGGGGTGCGGAGCAGTTCTTC
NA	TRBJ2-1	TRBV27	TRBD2	CASSWTSGIRPYNEQFF	TGTGCCAGCAGTTGGACTAGCGGGATTAGGCCCTACAATGAGCAGTTCTTC